This entry describes one T cell receptor (beta chain). Its binding antigen is unknown. Possible read error: a much larger clone is one base away. Inclusive of the bounding cysteine and phenylalanine, the CDR3 is 14 residues long. CDR3 DNA only is kept here, 42 bases in frame from base 1. RNA was extracted from bulk unsorted tissue and checked for quality with a NanoDrop ND-1000 and an Agilent 2100. The normal lung samples consisted of distant non-tumor tissue collected more than 3 cm from the tumor edge. Donors were newly diagnosed lung cancer patients admitted for thoracic surgery in China between August and November 2014, without prior chemotherapy. Patients with previous radiotherapy or chemotherapy, or with another concurrent cancer, were excluded from the study. Pieces of surgical tissue measuring roughly 1-2.3 cm3 were kept in RNAlater solution and stored at -80 degrees C until use. These data are taken from a study of tumor and adjacent non-tumor tissue in lung cancer (dated by TCRdb to between 2018 and 2020). The study in broad terms: Patients with adenocarcinoma (around 13), squamous cell carcinoma (2) and small cell lung cancer (1) were included in the cohort. A total of roughly 130,000,000 productive TCRbeta reads were generated by sequencing, corresponding to an average of about 4.17 million reads per sample. Among the roughly 15 patients, ages ranged from roughly 30 to 76 years, approximately 10 were men and 5 were women, and disease was TNM stage I to III. The study compared bulk TCRbeta repertoires from lung tumor tissue and matched distant non-tumor lung tissue of some 15 lung cancer patients. For each patient, one tumor sample and one normal lung sample were taken, giving 25 to 30 paired specimens that underwent TCRbeta CDR3 sequencing. The paper's findings and limits, for the study overall: The cohort had only about 16 patients, and the authors noted that larger samples and more detailed clinical data are needed. TCR diversity (inverse Simpson) was significantly higher in tumor than in normal lung tissue (around 460 vs 160, P = 0.0075, Mann-Whitney U test). In normal lung, the top 100 clones accounted for a significantly larger cumulative share of the repertoire than in tumor tissue. Neither the sequencing platform nor unique molecular identifiers are mentioned in the methods. Younger patients had significantly higher TCR diversity, and higher tumor TCR diversity was associated with shorter overall and disease-free survival. Because peripheral blood was not sequenced, the blood TCRbeta repertoires of the lung cancer patients in the study went unexamined.

The library was made by multiplex PCR. This sample was sequenced with an Illumina HiSeq 2500. TCRbeta libraries were built by three rounds of nested PCR using primers (Table S4), following protocols modified from ARM-PCR. PCR products of 200-500 bp were gel-excised and purified with the QIAquick gel extraction kit before sequencing. Per the authors' processing: Reads were cleaned with Trimmomatic, merged with FLASH into complete CDR3 sequences, and assigned to V(D)J germline segments with MiTCR. VDJtools was used to compute clonal diversity as the inverse Simpson's index. In-frame sequences without a premature stop codon were defined as productive reads. Starting from the raw public reads, TCRdb applied fastp trimming at Q25, assembled clones with MiXCR and retained in-frame beta chains. Entries that share a CDR3 protein sequence are merged under the most common genes and DNA. The authors' filters were not applied to this entry. The sample table holds under 75,000 distinct CDR3 sequences, of which around 70% were seen once. The ten largest account for about 30% of the sample.

The TCR comes from a woman aged 45-65 years with non-small cell lung cancer. The sample comprised distant non-tumor lung tissue. The V gene is TRBV12-3 or TRBV12-4 and the J gene is TRBJ1-2, with a tentative D gene TRBD1 over 5 matching bases. The nucleotide sequence is TGTGACAGCAGACCCGGGACGGATAACTATGGCTACACCTTC. The translation is CDSRPGTDNYGYTF.